This T cell receptor beta chain was profiled in a study of identical twins. Germline assignment: CDR1 SEHNR and CDR2 FQNEAQ (reference sequence). Trimming took off 3 bases at V and 2 bases at J, with 12 bases between the two ends. CDR3 length: 15 residues. Unique molecular identifiers were present on the cDNA, and a universal primer site came from template switching. In TCRdb, the 5' RACE reads were re-called with MiXCR into one record per CDR3 protein. Among hundreds of thousands of distinct CDR3 sequences listed, less than 25% were seen once. These data were also reused for a study on T cells expressing NK-cell markers.

This TCR was sampled from a woman in her late teens or twenties in good health. The sample taken for sequencing was PBMCs. The J gene is TRBJ2-3, the V gene TRBV7-9; D may be TRBD1 or TRBD2 (5 bases each). The CDR3, as DNA: TGTGCCAGCAGCTTTGGGACCGACCCCACAGATACGCAGTATTTT. It translates to CASSFGTDPTDTQYF.